Listed here are 25 T cell receptor beta chains from one sample, sequenced in a study of STAT5B mutations in CD4+ large granular lymphocyte leukemia. Libraries were prepared by immunoSEQ multiplex PCR; TCRdb keeps only in-frame clonotypes and omits some of them. The sample contains roughly 32,000 clones, around 76% of which appear only once. What was sequenced was CD4+ T cells from blood buffy coats. Receptors were obtained from a human donor in good health.

The chain recombines TRBV2 with TRBJ2-1; either TRBD1 or TRBD2 may fit D (5 bases each). Trimming removed 6 bases from V and 7 bases from J, with 16 bases in between. Looked up from germline, CDR1 is SNHLY and CDR2 is FYNNEI. The CDR3 is 14 residues long. For the CDR3, the DNA is TGTGCCAGCAGAATCGGGACCTCCCTGAATGAGCAGTTCTTC. Translating gives CASRIGTSLNEQFF.

In this sample, this clone turned up a few times. The chain employs TRBV5-1 and TRBJ1-2; D not resolved. Per germline, CDR1 SGHRS and CDR2 YFSETQ. Trimming took 2 bases from V and 4 from J, leaving 12 bases between them. The CDR3 sequence is 14 residues long. CDR3 DNA sequence: TGCGCCAGCAGCTTCAACCAGGCCCTCTATGGCTACACCTTC. Amino acid sequence: CASSFNQALYGYTF.

CDR3 DNA sequence: TGCACCAGCAGCCAAGAAGGGGAGGGATGTGGCTACACCTTC. Its protein product is CTSSQEGEGCGYTF. This chain joins TRBV1 and TRBJ1-2. TRBV1 is marked as a pseudogene. The CDR3 spans 14 residues.

The chain couples TRBV30 to TRBJ2-7, with a possible D match to TRBD1 (5 bases). Trimming left V 6 bases short and J 2 bases short, with 11 bases between. CDR3 length: 12 amino acids. The germline V gene has CDR1 GTSNPN and CDR2 SVGIG (reference sequence). The CDR3 sequence: CACRVLTYEQYF. The DNA for the CDR3 is TGTGCCTGCAGGGTCCTCACCTACGAGCAGTACTTC.

V gene TRBV14 combines with J gene TRBJ1-3; weak D call: TRBD1 (5 bases). Trimming cost V 0 bases and J 2 bases, with 8 bases left between them. Germline-derived CDR1 and CDR2 are SGHDN and FVKESK. The CDR3 has 15 amino acids. The CDR3 spells CASSQDARAGNTIYF. CDR3 coding DNA: TGTGCCAGCAGCCAAGACGCCAGGGCTGGAAACACCATATATTTT.

The gene calls are TRBV5-1 and TRBJ1-2, with unresolved D. In germline, CDR1 is SGHRS, CDR2 YFSETQ. The V and J ends lost 4 bases and 0 bases respectively, with 10 bases between them. The CDR3 length is 14 residues. DNA of the CDR3: TGCGCCAGCAGCCTGGACCTAGCTAACTATGGCTACACCTTC. This gives the protein CASSLDLANYGYTF. Drawing the rest from reference TRBV5-1 and TRBJ1-2, the complete variable domain is KAGVTQTPRYLIKTRGQQVTLSCSPISGHRSVSWYQQTPGQGLQFLFEYFSETQRNKGNFPGRFSGRQFSNSRSEMNVSTLELGDSALYLCASSLDLANYGYTFGSGTRLTVV.

This chain uses TRBV9 with TRBJ2-7; the match to TRBD2 covers 9 bases. Germline V gene sequence: CDR1 SGDLS, CDR2 YYNGEE. This CDR3 spans 16 amino acids. Trimming took 0 bases from V and 5 from J; bases not matched to a gene: 9. CDR3 region: CASSVDSLAGKNEQYF. CDR3 DNA: TGTGCCAGCAGCGTAGACAGTCTAGCGGGAAAAAACGAGCAGTACTTC.

The rearrangement links TRBV10-3 to TRBJ2-3, with 8 bases matching TRBD2. The CDR3 contains 15 residues. Germline V gene data show CDR1 as ENHRY and CDR2 as SYGVKD. V dropped 4 bases and J dropped 2; count of bases not matched to a gene: 5. CDR3 sequence reads: CAISGVSGVTDTQYF. CDR3 coding DNA: TGTGCCATCAGTGGGGTTAGCGGGGTCACAGATACGCAGTATTTT.

The chain recombines TRBV7-2 with TRBJ2-5; D possibly corresponds to TRBD1 (6 bases). Trimming removed 4 bases at V and 5 bases at J, with 11 bases between. The CDR3 contains 13 residues. Germline V gene data show CDR1 as SGHTA and CDR2 as FQGNSA. The chain's CDR3 is CASSSDQGETQYF. The CDR3 nucleotides read TGTGCCAGCAGCTCGGATCAGGGGGAGACCCAGTACTTC.

The gene calls are TRBV6-5 and TRBJ1-1; 8 nucleotides match TRBD1. CDR1 is MNHEY and CDR2 is SVGAGI in the germline V gene. The CDR3 consists of 16 residues. The V gene end was trimmed by 2 bases and the J gene end by 2 bases; junction bases not matched to a gene: 7. The CDR3 DNA reads TGTGCCAGCAGTTACCTTCCGACAGGGGCTAACACTGAAGCTTTCTTT. Residues: CASSYLPTGANTEAFF.

The rearrangement uses TRBV28 and TRBJ2-3; D perhaps matches TRBD2 (6 bases). The CDR3 contains 16 residues. The ends were cut back, 5 bases at V and 1 base at J, with 16 bases in the middle. Germline CDR1 MDHEN, CDR2 SYDVKM. The CDR3 region is CASSTPQGGGTDTQYF. Written as DNA, the CDR3 is TGTGCCAGCAGTACCCCGCAGGGAGGTGGCACAGATACGCAGTATTTT.

The chain has TRBV29-1 and TRBJ1-1; D gene unclear. Deletions cut 8 bases from V and 0 bases from J, with 13 bases between. This CDR3 has 13 residues. From germline, CDR1 is SQVTM and CDR2 ANQGSEA. CDR3 sequence: CSTQATVNTEAFF. DNA for the CDR3: TGCAGCACCCAAGCGACGGTGAACACTGAAGCTTTCTTT.

The count of this clone is one. The J gene is TRBJ2-3, the V gene TRBV29-1; 10 bases line up with TRBD2. The J segment lost 5 bases and the V segment lost 4 bases, leaving 27 bases of the junction unmatched. The CDR3 length is 21 residues. Germline CDR1 and CDR2: SQVTM and ANQGSEA. This CDR3 reads CSVVGREGRGGLAVGLDTQYF. The DNA for the CDR3 is TGCAGCGTTGTGGGGAGAGAGGGCAGGGGTGGACTAGCGGTTGGCTTAGATACGCAGTATTTT.

The rearrangement uses TRBV6-6 and TRBJ2-7; 7 positions agree with TRBD1. V lost 8 bases, J lost 0 bases, and 7 bases stayed unmatched. CDR3 length: 14 residues. From germline, CDR1 is MNHNY and CDR2 SVGAGI (reference sequence). The CDR3 loop is CASLPGQSSYEQYF. The CDR3 nucleotides are TGTGCCAGCTTACCGGGACAGTCCTCCTACGAGCAGTACTTC.

The V and J genes are TRBV30 and TRBJ1-1; no firm D call. The V end was cut by 3 bases, the J end by 5 bases, with 16 bases between. This CDR3 has 14 residues. CDR1 and CDR2 (germline): GTSNPN, SVGIG (reference sequence). The CDR3 loop is CAWRVGGLQTEAFF. The CDR3 region has the DNA TGTGCCTGGAGGGTCGGAGGGCTGCAGACTGAAGCTTTCTTT.

This chain joins TRBV5-6 and TRBJ2-7, with D perhaps assigned TRBD1 or TRBD2 (5 bases each). The V and J ends lost 4 bases and 5 bases respectively, with 19 bases between them. The CDR3 spans 15 residues. CDR1 is SGHDT and CDR2 is YYEEEE in the germline V gene. The CDR3 DNA sequence: TGTGCCAGCAGCCCCTTAGGGGCAGGGAGAGACGAGCAGTACTTC. Its translation: CASSPLGAGRDEQYF.

This rearrangement joins TRBV19 to TRBJ2-2; 8 bases are a match to TRBD1. Trimming cost V 2 bases and J 1 base; bases outside gene matches: 3. CDR3 length: 16 residues. In germline, CDR1 is LNHDA, CDR2 SQIVND (reference sequence). CDR3 bases: TGTGCCAGTAGTATACTACAGGGGGGGAACACCGGGGAGCTGTTTTTT. Its translation is CASSILQGGNTGELFF.

The V and J genes are TRBV28 and TRBJ2-1, with D unresolved. CDR1 is MDHEN and CDR2 is SYDVKM in the germline V gene. The CDR3 is 11 amino acids. The ends were cut back, 6 bases at V and 1 base at J, with 1 base in the middle. The CDR3 loop reads CASRSYNEQFF. In DNA form, the CDR3 reads TGTGCCAGCAGGTCCTACAATGAGCAGTTCTTC.

The rearrangement joins TRBV18 to TRBJ2-5; D gene uncertain. The V gene lost 3 bases and the J gene lost 1 base, with 15 bases spanning the gap. The CDR3 consists of 16 residues. Germline V gene sequence: CDR1 KGHSH, CDR2 LQKENI. CDR3 sequence: CASSPVISPGQETQYF. CDR3 DNA: TGTGCCAGCTCACCGGTCATATCGCCCGGCCAAGAGACCCAGTACTTC.

This clone was seen only once. CDR3 sequence (DNA): TGTGCCAGCAGCTTGATAGCGGGGTCCTACGAGCAGTACTTC. It codes for CASSLIAGSYEQYF. The chain carries TRBV5-5 and TRBJ2-7, with 8 bases fitting TRBD2. The J segment lost 1 base and the V segment lost 1 base, leaving 1 base of the junction unmatched. In germline, CDR1 is SGHKS, CDR2 YYEKEE (reference sequence). This CDR3 contains 14 residues.

The gene calls are TRBV6-1 and TRBJ2-3; D may be TRBD1 (6 bases). This CDR3 spans 15 amino acids. Per germline, CDR1 MNHNS and CDR2 SASEGT. The ends were cut back, 4 bases at V and 1 base at J, with 12 bases in the middle. Here the CDR3 reads CASSVTGLGTDTQYF. Written as DNA, the CDR3 is TGTGCCAGCAGTGTCACAGGGTTAGGCACAGATACGCAGTATTTT.

The rearrangement links TRBV7-9 to TRBJ2-1, with D tentatively TRBD1 (5 bases). CDR1 and CDR2 (germline): SEHNR, FQNEAQ (reference sequence). V lost 0 bases and J lost 10, with 10 bases in between. This CDR3 contains 13 residues. The CDR3 loop is CASSLARKGEQFF. DNA for the CDR3: TGTGCCAGCAGCTTAGCCAGGAAGGGGGAGCAGTTCTTC. The whole variable domain, filled in from reference TRBV7-9 and TRBJ2-1, reads DTGVSQNPRHKITKRGQNVTFRCDPISEHNRLYWYRQTLGQGPEFLTYFQNEAQLEKSRLLSDRFSAERPKGSFSTLEIQRTEQGDSAMYLCASSLARKGEQFFGPGTRLTVL.

The rearrangement links TRBV28 to TRBJ1-1; D not resolved. The V gene lost 1 base and the J gene lost 10 bases, with 7 bases spanning the gap. Germline loops: CDR1 MDHEN, CDR2 SYDVKM. The CDR3 contains 11 residues. The CDR3 here is CASSLLGVAFF. As DNA, the CDR3 is TGTGCCAGCAGTTTATTAGGAGTAGCTTTCTTT.

The V and J genes are TRBV9 and TRBJ2-1; TRBD1 matches 7 bases. Germline V lookup: CDR1 SGDLS, CDR2 YYNGEE. This CDR3 is 15 amino acids long. The V gene end was trimmed by 5 bases and the J gene end by 6 bases; junction bases not matched to a gene: 11. The DNA of the CDR3 is TGTGCCAGCAGTCGGGACAGCGCTGGAACCAATGAGCAGTTCTTC. Translating gives CASSRDSAGTNEQFF.

The rearrangement links TRBV7-8 to TRBJ1-2; TRBD1 might be the D (5 bases). Germline CDR1 SGHVS, CDR2 FQNEAQ. V dropped 5 bases and J dropped 1 base, with 14 bases sitting between them. The length of the CDR3 is 15 residues. In DNA, the CDR3 is TGTGCCAGCAGCGCTAGTGGGCAGGGTAACTATGGCTACACCTTC. Its translation: CASSASGQGNYGYTF.